This TCR beta chain was identified in a study of a mutant IDH1 vaccine in newly diagnosed glioma (dated by TCRdb to the early 2020s). The study in broad terms: Eight vaccinations were administered to patients in weeks 1, 3, 5, 7, 11, 15, 19 and 23, corresponding to visits V03 through V10. Vaccination started 4-6 weeks after radiotherapy alone, or was given together with temozolomide cycles in the groups whose treatment included chemotherapy. Of the roughly 34 treated patients, around 60% were male and about 40% were female, and the mean age was around 40 years. Prior to enrollment, standard therapy consisting of radiotherapy alone, temozolomide alone, or radiochemotherapy with temozolomide had been administered to patients, with the combination being received by most patients. Six visits were used for peripheral blood collection: V03 (baseline), V05, V07, V10, V12 and V13. Longitudinal TCRB deep sequencing was performed for 25 to 30 treated patients wherever samples were available for exploratory analyses. Results and caveats for the whole study, not just this receptor: Pseudoprogression seemed to be unrelated to changes in the top peripheral T cell clonotypes found by TCRB sequencing. Availability determined which PBMC samples were chosen for TCRB deep sequencing. Vaccine-induced immune responses across multiple MHC alleles were detected in 90% to 95% of patients. The authors stated that sample limitations prevented analyses of patient blood samples from being reproduced.

Turning to this clone: What antigen it recognizes has not been identified. No quality values exist for individual bases; no much larger clone is one base distant.

The sample's time point label, decoded: week 11, during vaccination. Each vaccine dose, consisting of 300 ug of a 20-mer mutant IDH1 peptide in Montanide, was administered subcutaneously with topical imiquimod. Donors had newly diagnosed WHO grade 3 or 4 IDH1-mutant astrocytomas with loss of nuclear ATRX. The samples were drawn from NOA16, a multicentre, single-arm, open-label phase I trial in Germany that tested a mutant IDH1 peptide vaccine in humans for the first time. The DNeasy Blood and Tissue Kit was used to extract genomic DNA from EDTA blood for TCRB sequencing. Counted from cysteine to phenylalanine, this CDR3 has 15 amino acids. The read is trimmed to its CDR3 DNA, 45 bases read in frame from base 1. The germline ends are 11 bases apart after V is trimmed by 0 bases and J by 5 bases. The germline V gene encodes CDR1 SGHDT and CDR2 YYEEEE. Library preparation was by the immunoSEQ multiplex PCR assay. Rearranged TCR beta chain sequences were amplified using the hsTCRB Kit according to the manufacturer's protocol. Sequencing of TCRB libraries was carried out on an Illumina MiSeq. Processing in the source paper ran as follows. The proprietary platform of the kit vendor was used for demultiplexing, trimming and gene mapping. The table was pulled from immuneACCESS by TCRdb, which kept in-frame rearrangements only. Such tables lose some clones; where checked, under half of the loss comes from unresolved V genes, and the rest has no known cause. The DNA gave D and trimming, while V, J and clone size come from that table. The sample includes 35,000 or so clones, with about 80% observed a single time. More than 12% of the sample rests with the top ten.

Sample: peripheral blood mononuclear cells (PBMCs), taken from a glioma patient whose treatment included an IDH1 peptide vaccine. Here the chain combines TRBV5-6 and TRBJ1-4; a tentative D match to TRBD1 spans 5 bases. The receptor comes from a woman in her 30s with glioma. Some clones in this sample may be carry-over from other donors' samples. This receptor carries the CDR3 CASSLALQGNEKLFF. The DNA is TGTGCCAGCAGCTTGGCCCTCCAGGGAAATGAAAAACTGTTTTTT.